Each of the 29 T cell receptor beta chains below was sequenced from the same sample in a study of control samples from healthy donors and cancer patients. Clones were sequenced by immunoSEQ multiplex PCR, and TCRdb holds only the in-frame ones, with some missing. This table holds some 95,000 clones, roughly 92% found once. The sample comprised blood. The receptors come from a human donor in good health. The donor label of this sample is uncertain.

The gene calls are TRBV6-5 and TRBJ2-1; 7 bases agree with TRBD1. The CDR3 spans 15 residues. The germline V gene has CDR1 MNHEY and CDR2 SVGAGI. J gave up 7 bases and V 5 bases, and 11 bases lay outside the gene matches. CDR3 nucleotides: TGTGCCAGCAGTCCCCGACAGGGAGTGGGGAATGAGCAGTTCTTC. Its protein is CASSPRQGVGNEQFF.

This clone has a handful of counts. The chain joins TRBV6-4 to TRBJ2-3, with 8 nucleotides matching TRBD2. Trimming removed 8 bases from V and 2 bases from J; junction bases left unmatched: 9. CDR3 length equals 15 residues. Germline CDR1 reads MRHNA; CDR2 reads SNTAGT. CDR3 amino acids: CASSEGAGDTDTQYF. CDR3 DNA sequence: TGTGCCAGCTCCGAGGGAGCGGGGGACACAGATACGCAGTATTTT.

The CDR3 protein is CATRTANSNQPQHF. The CDR3 DNA sequence: TGTGCCACCAGGACAGCTAATAGCAATCAGCCCCAGCATTTT. This rearrangement joins TRBV6-6 to TRBJ1-5, with D possibly matching TRBD1 (6 bases). Trimming cost V 10 bases and J 0 bases, with 13 bases left between them. CDR1 is MNHNY and CDR2 is SVGAGI in the germline V gene (reference sequence). This CDR3 region has 14 residues.

The chain uses TRBV11-2 and TRBJ2-5; D is undetermined. Germline V lookup: CDR1 SGHAT, CDR2 FQNNGV. This CDR3 has 15 amino acids. Trimming removed 4 bases at V and 7 bases at J, with 19 bases between. This chain's CDR3 is CASSSTGPPAGTQYF. CDR3 in DNA: TGTGCCAGCAGCTCGACGGGCCCCCCGGCAGGGACCCAGTACTTC.

Remarks on this clone: Other DNA sequences in the sample encode the same CDR3. The chain has TRBV5-1 and TRBJ1-1, with D unresolved. V lost 0 bases and J lost 1, with 7 bases in between. The CDR3 consists of 14 residues. Per the germline V gene, CDR1 is SGHRS and CDR2 is YFSETQ. The CDR3 region has the DNA TGCGCCAGCAGCTTGGTTCAGGAGAACACTGAAGCTTTCTTT. This gives the protein CASSLVQENTEAFF.

The genes are TRBV3-1 (or the pseudogene TRBV3-2) and TRBJ1-3; tentative D call: TRBD1 (5 bases). Trimming cost V 4 bases and J 2 bases, with 15 bases left between them. The germline V gene encodes CDR1 LGHDT and CDR2 YNNKEL (reference sequence). The CDR3 covers 16 residues. Written as DNA, the CDR3 is TGTGCCAGCAGCCCTCTTCTGGGGGATGCTGGAAACACCATATATTTT. As protein: CASSPLLGDAGNTIYF.

Here the CDR3 reads CATSDFESDRAQYV. The CDR3 DNA sequence: TGTGCCACCAGTGATTTCGAATCAGACAGGGCGCAGTACGTC. V and J are TRBV24-1 and TRBJ2-7; 7 nucleotides line up with TRBD1. Germline values: CDR1 KGHDR, CDR2 SFDVKD. V shed 1 base and J 9 bases; nucleotides not matched to a gene: 8. The CDR3 is 14 residues long.

The chain is built from TRBV24-1 and TRBJ2-7; D gene ambiguous. The CDR3 is 13 residues long. Trimming removed 7 bases from V and 0 bases from J, with 9 bases in between. CDR1 is KGHDR, CDR2 SFDVKD, per germline. As DNA, the CDR3 is TGTGCCACCAGGAATCCCAGCTCCTACGAGCAGTACTTC. Encoded protein: CATRNPSSYEQYF.

The chain links TRBV4-2 to TRBJ1-6; D may be TRBD1 (5 bases). The V and J ends lost 4 bases and 8 bases respectively, with 24 bases between them. From germline, CDR1 is LGHNA and CDR2 YNFKEQ. The CDR3 runs to 18 residues. DNA for the CDR3: TGTGCCAGCAGCCCAACTCCTCGGGGGAGTGGAATGGATTCACCCCTCCACTTT. Encoded protein: CASSPTPRGSGMDSPLHF.

This clone was picked up one time. The chain has TRBV3-1 (or the pseudogene TRBV3-2) and TRBJ2-7; TRBD1 aligns across 9 bases. Trimming cost V 1 base and J 6 bases; bases outside gene matches: 1. Germline CDR1 is LGHDT and CDR2 is YNNKEL (reference sequence). CDR3 length: 13 amino acids. Here the CDR3 DNA reads TGTGCCAGCAGCCAAGGGGACAGGGCCGAGCAGTACTTC. As protein: CASSQGDRAEQYF.

As to this clone: The junction differs from germline at one of its ends, possibly a read error. The chain is built from TRBV4-3 and TRBJ1-2; D might be TRBD1 (5 bases). Germline V CDR1 and CDR2: LGHNA, YSLEER. The CDR3 is 15 amino acids. This CDR3 is CTSSQGRGPGYGYTF. DNA of the CDR3: TGCACCAGCAGCCAAGGCCGGGGACCCGGCTATGGCTACACCTTC.

The chain combines TRBV9 with TRBJ1-2, with 9 bases matching TRBD1. Trimming removed 0 bases from V and 3 bases from J; junction bases left unmatched: 6. Germline CDR1 and CDR2: SGDLS and YYNGEE. The CDR3 sequence is 16 residues long. CDR3: CASSVGGQGLDYGYTF. In nucleotides, the CDR3 is TGTGCCAGCAGCGTAGGAGGACAGGGGTTAGACTATGGCTACACCTTC.

This rearrangement joins TRBV6-1 to TRBJ1-6; 7 nucleotides match TRBD1. CDR3 length equals 13 residues. Germline CDR1 reads MNHNS; CDR2 reads SASEGT. V lost 3 bases to trimming and J lost 12 bases; unmatched junction nucleotides: 5. The CDR3 sequence: CASSEGDSLPLHF. DNA of the CDR3: TGTGCCAGCAGTGAGGGGGACAGCCTACCCCTCCACTTT.

The chain recombines TRBV2 with TRBJ2-7, with 10 positions matching TRBD1. This CDR3 contains 15 residues. The V and J ends lost 6 bases and 0 bases, in that order; junction bases with no gene match: 5. CDR1 is SNHLY and CDR2 is FYNNEI in the germline V gene. The DNA for the CDR3 is TGTGCCAGCAGGGACAGGGGGGGATACTCCTACGAGCAGTACTTC. It is translated as CASRDRGGYSYEQYF.

V is TRBV3-1 (or the pseudogene TRBV3-2) and J is TRBJ1-5, with unresolved D. Germline loops: CDR1 LGHDT, CDR2 YNNKEL (reference sequence). The CDR3 covers 14 residues. V gave up 1 base and J gave up 7 bases, with 11 bases separating them. Here the CDR3 DNA reads TGTGCCAGCAGCCAAGGAATAGTGGTGCAGCCCCAGCATTTT. Amino acid sequence: CASSQGIVVQPQHF.

The table lists this clone with a few counts. The chain combines TRBV28 with TRBJ1-1, with a tentative D call TRBD1 (6 bases). The CDR3 consists of 17 residues. From germline, CDR1 is MDHEN and CDR2 SYDVKM. With 6 bases removed from V and 1 base from J, the gap between germline ends came to 21 bases. CDR3 bases: TGTGCCAGCAGCTCAATCACCATACAGGGACCGAACACTGAAGCTTTCTTT. Protein: CASSSITIQGPNTEAFF.

The rearrangement joins TRBV30 to TRBJ1-1; D might be TRBD1 (6 bases). The CDR3 is 13 amino acids. The V and J ends lost 4 bases and 1 base respectively, with 10 bases between them. Germline CDR1 and CDR2: GTSNPN and SVGIG (reference sequence). The CDR3 loop reads CAWMLGGNTEAFF. Here the CDR3 DNA reads TGTGCCTGGATGTTAGGGGGGAACACTGAAGCTTTCTTT.

The chain employs TRBV11-2 and TRBJ1-1; perhaps TRBD1 as D (5 bases). This CDR3 region has 17 residues. V was cut by 3 bases and J by 0 bases, with 17 bases left in between. Germline CDR1 is SGHAT and CDR2 is FQNNGV. The DNA for the CDR3 is TGTGCCAGCAGCTTGCATCATCGGGGGTTCCTGAACACTGAAGCTTTCTTT. Protein: CASSLHHRGFLNTEAFF.

In its sample, this clone was seen once. V usage is TRBV18 and J usage is TRBJ1-2; D unclear. CDR3 length equals 13 residues. Trimming stripped 3 bases from V and 5 bases from J, with 10 bases between. Germline CDR1 is KGHSH and CDR2 is LQKENI. In DNA, the CDR3 is TGTGCCAGCTCACCTGTGGGAGATTATGGCTACACCTTC. It specifies CASSPVGDYGYTF.

This sequence joins TRBV7-6 and TRBJ1-1; D unclear. V was trimmed by 1 base and J by 5 bases, leaving 14 bases between them. This CDR3 spans 15 amino acids. Germline V gene data show CDR1 as SGHVS and CDR2 as FNYEAQ. Written as DNA, the CDR3 is TGTGCCAGCAGCTTAGGGTCCTCCACCGGAACTGAAGCTTTCTTT. It translates to CASSLGSSTGTEAFF.

The chain has TRBV27 and TRBJ1-1; D is undetermined. CDR3 length equals 14 residues. The V gene's germline CDR1 is MNHEY and CDR2 SMNVEV (reference sequence). With 0 bases removed from V and 1 base from J, the gap between germline ends came to 6 bases. CDR3 in DNA: TGTGCCAGCAGTTTATCTCCCAGGAACACTGAAGCTTTCTTT. Its protein product is CASSLSPRNTEAFF.

This rearrangement joins TRBV5-6 to TRBJ1-2; 7 bases line up with TRBD1. This CDR3 is built from 17 residues. The germline V gene has CDR1 SGHDT and CDR2 YYEEEE. V trimming: 0 bases; J trimming: 2 bases; junction bases outside the gene matches: 10. The CDR3 region has the DNA TGTGCCAGCAGCTTGGGGGACAGTCGCGACTTGAACTATGGCTACACCTTC. Encoded protein: CASSLGDSRDLNYGYTF.

For the CDR3, the DNA is TGTGCCAGCAGCTTGATCCTGAACACTGAAGCTTTCTTT. It translates to CASSLILNTEAFF. The chain is built from TRBV5-5 and TRBJ1-1; D is ambiguous. The CDR3 sequence is 13 residues long. The germline V gene has CDR1 SGHKS and CDR2 YYEKEE (reference sequence). Trimming took off 1 base at V and 0 bases at J, with 4 bases between the two ends.

V and J are TRBV5-1 and TRBJ2-6, with TRBD1 identical over 9 bases. V shed 9 bases, J shed 0 bases, and the junction held 4 bases outside the gene matches. The length of the CDR3 is 15 residues. Germline V gives CDR1 SGHRS, CDR2 YFSETQ. The CDR3 DNA reads as TGCGCCACCCAACAGGGGGCCTCTGGGGCCAACGTCCTGACTTTC. It is translated as CATQQGASGANVLTF.

The rearrangement joins TRBV24-1 to TRBJ2-2, with D possibly matching TRBD1 (5 bases). The V end was cut by 5 bases, the J end by 0 bases, with 9 bases between. Germline loops: CDR1 KGHDR, CDR2 SFDVKD. The CDR3 is 15 residues long. The CDR3 DNA sequence: TGTGCCACCAGTGTCCAGGGTTCGAACACCGGGGAGCTGTTTTTT. Residues: CATSVQGSNTGELFF.

V and J are TRBV5-1 and TRBJ2-5, with 7 bases identical to TRBD2. Germline V gene data show CDR1 as SGHRS and CDR2 as YFSETQ. The CDR3 is made up of 18 amino acids. V gave up 6 bases and J gave up 5 bases; unmatched junction bases: 22. CDR3 nucleotide sequence: TGCGCCAGCACCCGACTAGGGACTTCCGGCGGGGGTTTTGAGACCCAGTACTTC. Residues: CASTRLGTSGGGFETQYF.

The gene calls are TRBV9 and TRBJ1-1; a weak D match, TRBD1 (5 bases). CDR1 and CDR2 (germline): SGDLS, YYNGEE. The V gene lost 4 bases and the J gene lost 7 bases, with 20 bases spanning the gap. The CDR3 length is 15 residues. The CDR3 loop reads CASSPSLDRTDEAFF. In DNA form, the CDR3 reads TGTGCCAGCAGCCCAAGCCTTGACAGAACCGATGAAGCTTTCTTT.

The chain combines TRBV19 with TRBJ2-3; 8 nucleotides align to TRBD1. With 5 bases clipped from V and 1 base from J, the junction kept 8 bases outside the gene matches. The germline V gene encodes CDR1 LNHDA and CDR2 SQIVND (reference sequence). The CDR3 is 16 amino acids. The CDR3 here is CASSPIPGQGTDTQYF. Written as DNA, the CDR3 is TGTGCCAGTAGTCCGATCCCGGGACAGGGCACAGATACGCAGTATTTT. Looking up the rest from reference TRBV19 and TRBJ2-3 gives the full variable domain: DGGITQSPKYLFRKEGQNVTLSCEQNLNHDAMYWYRQDPGQGLRLIYYSQIVNDFQKGDIAEGYSVSREKKESFPLTVTSAQKNPTAFYLCASSPIPGQGTDTQYFGPGTRLTVL.

This clone was seen a few times. The chain employs TRBV28 and TRBJ2-7; the D gene is possibly TRBD1 (6 bases). The CDR3 consists of 12 residues. V was pared by 1 base and J by 5 bases, with 6 bases between. The germline gives CDR1 MDHEN, CDR2 SYDVKM. The CDR3 coding sequence is TGTGCCAGCAGTTTATACAGGGACGAGCAGTACTTC. It translates to CASSLYRDEQYF.